This entry lists 30 T cell receptor beta chains sequenced from one sample in a study of cytomegalovirus exposure and HLA in healthy donors. It was with 60 Vbeta and 13 Jbeta primers that the PCR ran. Measured with immunoSEQ multiplex PCR; TCRdb has only the in-frame clones, and not every one. This sample has 150,000 to 180,000 clones, with 70% to 80% found just once. Specimen: PBMCs. The receptors originated from a young man in good health and CMV-seropositive.

J is TRBJ2-7 and V is TRBV5-4, with 7 nucleotides matching TRBD1. The germline gives CDR1 SGHNT, CDR2 YYREEE (reference sequence). The CDR3 runs to 14 residues. Losses at the gene ends were 3 bases for V and 5 bases for J; bases not matched to a gene: 8. The CDR3 DNA is TGTGCCAGCAGCTCAGATACAGGGGTACACGAGCAGTACTTC. It yields the protein CASSSDTGVHEQYF.

The chain has TRBV9 and TRBJ2-3; D may be TRBD2 (6 bases). CDR1 and CDR2 from the germline V gene are SGDLS and YYNGEE. This CDR3 contains 15 residues. V was shortened by 4 bases and J by 2 bases, with 14 bases between the two germline ends. The CDR3 DNA sequence: TGTGCCAGCAGCACGGAGGGGACCGCCACAGATACGCAGTATTTT. Its protein product is CASSTEGTATDTQYF.

The chain combines TRBV5-4 with TRBJ1-1; possibly TRBD1 for D (6 bases). Germline-derived CDR1 and CDR2 are SGHNT and YYREEE (reference sequence). V dropped 5 bases and J dropped 9 bases, with 26 bases sitting between them. There are 16 residues in the CDR3. The CDR3 sequence is CASSPATSRGGGKAFF. Written as DNA, the CDR3 is TGTGCCAGCAGTCCGGCCACAAGCAGGGGAGGGGGTAAAGCTTTCTTT.

A word on this clone: Other DNA sequences within the sample encode an identical CDR3. The chain joins TRBV28 to TRBJ1-1, with no clear D. The CDR3 runs 15 residues. Germline V lookup: CDR1 MDHEN, CDR2 SYDVKM. Trimming stripped 5 bases from V and 1 base from J, with 14 bases between. CDR3 bases: TGTGCCAGCAGTCTATTGGCAGTGGCGAACACTGAAGCTTTCTTT. Protein: CASSLLAVANTEAFF.

This sequence joins TRBV6-1 and TRBJ1-2; 7 nucleotides align to TRBD1. Germline V gives CDR1 MNHNS, CDR2 SASEGT. CDR3 length: 14 residues. The V gene end was trimmed by 6 bases and the J gene end by 2 bases; junction bases not matched to a gene: 6. Here the CDR3 DNA reads TGTGCCAGCAGCTCAACAGGGGAGAACTATGGCTACACCTTC. It encodes CASSSTGENYGYTF.

This clone was seen a handful of times. The chain joins TRBV7-3 to TRBJ2-1, with TRBD1 identical over 8 bases. CDR3 length: 15 amino acids. Germline loops: CDR1 SGHTA, CDR2 FQGTGA. Losses at the gene ends were 4 bases for V and 6 bases for J; bases not matched to a gene: 8. The CDR3 here is CASSYRPDRGNEQFF. CDR3 coding DNA: TGTGCCAGCAGCTACCGACCAGACAGGGGCAATGAGCAGTTCTTC.

The chain uses TRBV7-6 and TRBJ2-2; D gene ambiguous. Trimming removed 5 bases from V and 0 bases from J, with 7 bases in between. The CDR3 runs 14 residues. Germline V gives CDR1 SGHVS, CDR2 FNYEAQ. The CDR3 protein is CASSPSANTGELFF. CDR3 bases: TGTGCCAGCAGCCCCTCAGCGAACACCGGGGAGCTGTTTTTT.

The chain combines TRBV20-1 with TRBJ2-7; D possibly corresponds to TRBD1 (6 bases). V lost 1 base and J 5 bases, leaving 6 bases between the germline ends. Germline loops: CDR1 DFQATT, CDR2 SNEGSKA (reference sequence). The CDR3 contains 11 residues. The CDR3 is CSARGQDEQYF. The CDR3 DNA follows: TGCAGTGCTAGAGGACAGGACGAGCAGTACTTC.

A note on this clone: This same CDR3 is encoded by further DNA sequences in the sample. The J gene is TRBJ2-1, the V gene TRBV15, with D uncertain. Germline values: CDR1 LNHNV, CDR2 YYDKDF (reference sequence). This CDR3 has 13 amino acids. The V end was cut by 0 bases, the J end by 5 bases, with 5 bases between. The CDR3 DNA reads TGTGCCACCAGCAGAGATAGAGACAATGAGCAGTTCTTC. Protein product: CATSRDRDNEQFF.

CDR3 amino acids: CASSLRTGDDEQYF. CDR3 nucleotide sequence: TGCGCCAGCAGCCTGCGGACAGGGGATGACGAGCAGTACTTC. The J gene is TRBJ2-7, the V gene TRBV4-1; TRBD1 matches 9 bases. The V segment lost 4 bases and the J segment 5 bases; nucleotides outside the gene matches: 6. Germline CDR1 MGHRA, CDR2 YSYEKL. The CDR3 is 14 residues long.

This rearrangement joins TRBV19 to TRBJ1-4; D gene unclear. This CDR3 has 16 residues. V lost 5 bases to trimming and J lost 3 bases, with 16 bases between them. In germline, CDR1 is LNHDA, CDR2 SQIVND (reference sequence). CDR3 nucleotides: TGTGCCAGTAGTCCCTCGGGCCGGGAAGCTAATGAAAAACTGTTTTTT. Protein product: CASSPSGREANEKLFF.

The chain carries TRBV7-9 and TRBJ2-6; D call uncertain. The germline V and J ends were trimmed by 0 bases and 3 bases, with 12 bases remaining between them. From germline, CDR1 is SEHNR and CDR2 FQNEAQ (reference sequence). This CDR3 contains 17 residues. Here the CDR3 reads CASSLALGVYGANVLTF. The CDR3 region has the DNA TGTGCCAGCAGCTTAGCGCTTGGAGTCTATGGGGCCAACGTCCTGACTTTC.

V is TRBV7-2 and J is TRBJ1-2; 7 bases map to TRBD1. V was clipped by 7 bases and J by 10 bases; unmatched bases: 12. Germline CDR1 is SGHTA and CDR2 is FQGNSA. The length of the CDR3 is 13 residues. The DNA of the CDR3 is TGTGCCAGCAACACAAGAAACAGGGGAGACTACACCTTC. This sequence encodes CASNTRNRGDYTF.

This clone turned up a few times. The chain couples TRBV4-1 to TRBJ1-1, with D maybe TRBD1 (5 bases). Deletions cut 0 bases from V and 0 bases from J, with 14 bases between. Germline loops: CDR1 MGHRA, CDR2 YSYEKL. The CDR3 totals 17 residues. CDR3 region: CASSQDIIGAMNTEAFF. The CDR3 DNA reads as TGCGCCAGCAGCCAAGATATTATTGGGGCGATGAACACTGAAGCTTTCTTT.

This clone was found once. The chain carries TRBV6-1 and TRBJ2-2; TRBD1 matches 10 bases. CDR1 MNHNS and CDR2 SASEGT come from the germline V gene. The junction had 1 base not matched to a gene; V was cut back by 6 bases and J by 3 bases. The CDR3 length is 14 residues. The CDR3 here is CASRGQGYTGELFF. In nucleotides, the CDR3 is TGTGCCAGCAGGGGACAGGGGTACACCGGGGAGCTGTTTTTT.

The chain recombines TRBV7-9 with TRBJ2-1, with D perhaps matching TRBD1 (5 bases). V dropped 6 bases and J dropped 0 bases, with 12 bases sitting between them. CDR3 size: 15 residues. CDR1 is SEHNR, CDR2 FQNEAQ, per germline (reference sequence). CDR3 bases: TGTGCCAGCAGACAGGCCAGGAGCTCCTACAATGAGCAGTTCTTC. It codes for CASRQARSSYNEQFF.

This clone was counted between two and nine times. The chain recombines TRBV19 with TRBJ2-5; 13 bases map to TRBD2. Germline CDR1 and CDR2: LNHDA and SQIVND (reference sequence). V was clipped by 6 bases and J by 1 base; unmatched bases: 11. This CDR3 has 18 amino acids. The CDR3 reads CASSVITTSGRGQETQYF. The CDR3 DNA is TGTGCCAGTAGCGTCATAACAACTAGCGGGAGGGGCCAAGAGACCCAGTACTTC.

Of note for this clone: One junction end disagrees with the germline gene, perhaps due to a read error. Other DNA sequences in the same sample also yield this CDR3. This chain links TRBV7-6 with TRBJ2-7; no definite D call. The CDR3 has 14 amino acids. Looked up from germline, CDR1 is SGHVS and CDR2 is FNYEAQ. The CDR3: CASSLDRNRDEQYF. CDR3 bases: TGCGCCAGCAGCTTAGATCGGAATCGGGACGAGCAGTACTTC.

This chain uses TRBV5-1 with TRBJ2-2; 12 bases map to TRBD1. CDR3 length: 16 amino acids. Germline CDR1 and CDR2: SGHRS and YFSETQ. J gave up 3 bases and V 4 bases, and 4 bases lay outside the gene matches. The CDR3 reads CASSIGTGGDTGELFF. The CDR3 coding sequence is TGCGCCAGCAGCATAGGGACAGGGGGCGACACCGGGGAGCTGTTTTTT.

J is TRBJ2-5 and V is TRBV28; TRBD2 matches 8 bases. The DNA end is more similar to TRBJ2-7, so the J call may be wrong. The CDR3 length is 16 residues. Germline V lookup: CDR1 MDHEN, CDR2 SYDVKM. CDR3 region: CASLSFTAGDSYEQYF. CDR3 bases: TGTGCCAGCCTCAGTTTTACAGCGGGGGACTCCTACGAGCAGTACTTC.

This clone was detected once. CDR3 loop: CASSIELQGPYEQYF. The CDR3 bases are TGTGCCAGTAGTATAGAGTTGCAGGGTCCCTACGAGCAGTACTTC. The chain has TRBV19 and TRBJ2-7, with D tentatively TRBD1 (5 bases). V shed 0 bases and J shed 2 bases, with 11 bases lying between them. Germline V lookup: CDR1 LNHDA, CDR2 SQIVND (reference sequence). This CDR3 is built from 15 residues.

This chain uses TRBV6-1 with TRBJ1-5; D might be TRBD1 (5 bases). V was pared by 2 bases and J by 2 bases, with 10 bases between. Per the germline V gene, CDR1 is MNHNS and CDR2 is SASEGT. The CDR3 is 15 residues long. The CDR3 region is CASSEKLQGNQPQHF. CDR3 in DNA: TGTGCCAGCAGTGAAAAGTTACAGGGCAATCAGCCCCAGCATTTT.

The gene calls are TRBV27 and TRBJ2-3; no reliable D call. Germline CDR1 MNHEY, CDR2 SMNVEV (reference sequence). Trimming took 3 bases from V and 1 from J, leaving 8 bases between them. The CDR3 spans 14 residues. The CDR3 sequence is CASSFMQGTDTQYF. In nucleotides, the CDR3 is TGTGCCAGCAGTTTCATGCAGGGCACAGATACGCAGTATTTT.

The chain has TRBV7-2 and TRBJ2-4, with 10 bases fitting TRBD1. Unmatched junction bases numbered 5, after V lost 1 base and J lost 8 bases. This CDR3 is built from 15 residues. In germline, CDR1 is SGHTA, CDR2 FQGNSA. CDR3 loop: CASSLGRTGGDIQYF. In DNA, the CDR3 is TGTGCCAGCAGCTTAGGTAGGACAGGGGGTGACATTCAGTACTTC.

The V call is TRBV27, the J call TRBJ2-1; the match to TRBD2 covers 8 bases. Trimming removed 5 bases from V and 6 bases from J; junction bases left unmatched: 9. Looked up from germline, CDR1 is MNHEY and CDR2 is SMNVEV (reference sequence). CDR3 length equals 15 residues. The CDR3 protein is CASSPRGLARNEQFF. The CDR3 DNA follows: TGTGCCAGCAGTCCTCGTGGACTAGCTCGCAATGAGCAGTTCTTC.

The V call is TRBV27, the J call TRBJ2-3; 11 nucleotides line up with TRBD2. Germline CDR1 MNHEY, CDR2 SMNVEV (reference sequence). The CDR3 loop spans 15 amino acids. V gave up 2 bases and J gave up 6 bases; unmatched junction bases: 4. This chain's CDR3 is CASSLLLAGADTQYF. In DNA form, the CDR3 reads TGTGCCAGCAGTTTACTACTAGCGGGAGCGGATACGCAGTATTTT.

The chain recombines TRBV5-1 with TRBJ2-3; 7 bases align to TRBD2. CDR3 length: 15 amino acids. Germline CDR1 reads SGHRS; CDR2 reads YFSETQ. Trimming at V came to 4 bases and at J to 1 base, leaving 6 bases not matched to a gene. The CDR3 DNA reads TGCGCCAGCAGCCTCGCGGGGGTCGGCACAGATACGCAGTATTTT. It specifies CASSLAGVGTDTQYF.

The rearrangement joins TRBV28 to TRBJ2-3; TRBD2 matches 9 bases. V shed 6 bases and J 13 bases; nucleotides not matched to a gene: 8. This CDR3 has 12 residues. Per germline, CDR1 MDHEN and CDR2 SYDVKM. This CDR3 reads CASRLAGGDEYF. The CDR3, as DNA: TGTGCCAGCAGACTAGCGGGCGGGGACGAGTATTTT.

In its sample, this clone was seen a few times. V gene TRBV11-2 combines with J gene TRBJ1-1, with 9 positions matching TRBD1. With V trimmed by 7 bases and J by 7 bases, 4 bases remained unmatched. Germline V gene sequence: CDR1 SGHAT, CDR2 FQNNGV. CDR3 length: 12 residues. In nucleotides, the CDR3 is TGTGCCAGCATTGGACAGGGGCATGAAGCTTTCTTT. Translated, it gives CASIGQGHEAFF.

The V call is TRBV9, the J call TRBJ1-5; TRBD1 is a possible D gene (5 bases). The CDR3 spans 13 residues. Trimming pared 0 bases from V and 7 bases from J, leaving 8 bases between. Germline values: CDR1 SGDLS, CDR2 YYNGEE. CDR3 nucleotide sequence: TGTGCCAGCAGCGTAGGGAGGGGACAGCCCCAGCATTTT. Translation gives CASSVGRGQPQHF.